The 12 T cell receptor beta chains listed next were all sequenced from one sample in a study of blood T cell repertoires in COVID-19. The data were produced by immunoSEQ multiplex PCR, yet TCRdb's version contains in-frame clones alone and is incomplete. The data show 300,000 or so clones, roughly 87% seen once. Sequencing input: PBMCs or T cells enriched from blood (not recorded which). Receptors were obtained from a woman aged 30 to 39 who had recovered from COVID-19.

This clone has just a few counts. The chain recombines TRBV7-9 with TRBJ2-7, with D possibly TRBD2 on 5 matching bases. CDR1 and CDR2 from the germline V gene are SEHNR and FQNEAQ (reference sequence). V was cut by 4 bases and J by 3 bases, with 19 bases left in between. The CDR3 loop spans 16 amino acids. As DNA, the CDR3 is TGTGCCAGCAGCTCCACCCGGGGAGCAGGACTCTACGAGCAGTACTTC. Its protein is CASSSTRGAGLYEQYF.

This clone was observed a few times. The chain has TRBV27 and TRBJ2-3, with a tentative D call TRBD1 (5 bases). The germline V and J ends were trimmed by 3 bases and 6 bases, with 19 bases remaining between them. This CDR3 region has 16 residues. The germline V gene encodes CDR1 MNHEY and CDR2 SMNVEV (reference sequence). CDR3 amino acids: CASSFMAGRAADTQYF. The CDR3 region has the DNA TGTGCCAGCAGTTTTATGGCAGGGCGAGCAGCGGATACGCAGTATTTT.

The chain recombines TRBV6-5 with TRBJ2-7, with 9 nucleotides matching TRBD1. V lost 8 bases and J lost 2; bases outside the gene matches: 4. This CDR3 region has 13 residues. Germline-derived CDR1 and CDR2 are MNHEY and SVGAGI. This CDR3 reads CASWDRAPYEQYF. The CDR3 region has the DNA TGTGCCAGCTGGGACAGGGCACCCTACGAGCAGTACTTC.

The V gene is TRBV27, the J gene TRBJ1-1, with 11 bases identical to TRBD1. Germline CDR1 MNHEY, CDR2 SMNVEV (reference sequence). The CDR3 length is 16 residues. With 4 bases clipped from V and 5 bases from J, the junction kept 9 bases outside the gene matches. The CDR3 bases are TGTGCCAGCAGTTATAGGGGGGACAGGGGGTGGACTGAAGCTTTCTTT. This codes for CASSYRGDRGWTEAFF.

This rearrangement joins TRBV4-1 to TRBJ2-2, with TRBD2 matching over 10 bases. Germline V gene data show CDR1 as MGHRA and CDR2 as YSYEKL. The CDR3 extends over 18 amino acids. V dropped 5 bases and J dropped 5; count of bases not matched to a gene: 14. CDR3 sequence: CASSEDRSLAGATGELFF. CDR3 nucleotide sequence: TGCGCCAGCAGCGAGGACAGGAGCCTAGCGGGGGCGACCGGGGAGCTGTTTTTT.

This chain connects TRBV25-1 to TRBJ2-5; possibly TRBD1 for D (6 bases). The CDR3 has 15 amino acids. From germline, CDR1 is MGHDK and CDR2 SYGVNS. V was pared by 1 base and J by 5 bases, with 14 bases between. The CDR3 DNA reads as TGTGCCAGCAGTGAATTGAAGGGGGTGGAGGAGACCCAGTACTTC. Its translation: CASSELKGVEETQYF.

Here the CDR3 reads CASKLSAAGNEKLFF. The CDR3 DNA sequence: TGTGCCAGCAAACTGTCGGCCGCAGGGAATGAAAAACTGTTTTTT. This chain links TRBV6-6 with TRBJ1-4, with D perhaps TRBD1 (5 bases). Trimming pared 7 bases from V and 5 bases from J, leaving 17 bases between. The CDR3 has 15 amino acids. The germline V gene encodes CDR1 MNHNY and CDR2 SVGAGI (reference sequence).

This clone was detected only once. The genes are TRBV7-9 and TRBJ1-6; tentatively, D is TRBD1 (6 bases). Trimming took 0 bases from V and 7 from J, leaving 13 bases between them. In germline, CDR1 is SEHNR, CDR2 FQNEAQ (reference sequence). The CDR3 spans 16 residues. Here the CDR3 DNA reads TGTGCCAGCAGCTTAGCGGGGGGGACAAGGAATTCACCCCTCCACTTT. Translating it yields CASSLAGGTRNSPLHF.

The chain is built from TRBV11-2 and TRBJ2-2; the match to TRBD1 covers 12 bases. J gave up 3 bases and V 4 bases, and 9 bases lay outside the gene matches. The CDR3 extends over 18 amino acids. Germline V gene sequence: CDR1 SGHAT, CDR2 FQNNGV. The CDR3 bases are TGTGCCAGCAGCTCCGGGACAGGGGGCTCTCGGGACACCGGGGAGCTGTTTTTT. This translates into CASSSGTGGSRDTGELFF.

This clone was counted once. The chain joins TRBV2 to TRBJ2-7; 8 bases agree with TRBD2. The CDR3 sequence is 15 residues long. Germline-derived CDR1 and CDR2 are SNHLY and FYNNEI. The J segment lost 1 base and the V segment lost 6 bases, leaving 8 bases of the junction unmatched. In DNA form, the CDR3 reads TGTGCCAGCAGGCCTCCCGCGGGGGGATCCTACGAGCAGTACTTC. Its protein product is CASRPPAGGSYEQYF.

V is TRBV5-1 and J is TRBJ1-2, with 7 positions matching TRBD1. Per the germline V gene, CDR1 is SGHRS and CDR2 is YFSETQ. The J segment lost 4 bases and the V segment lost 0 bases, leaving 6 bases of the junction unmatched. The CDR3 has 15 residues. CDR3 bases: TGCGCCAGCAGCTTGGACCGGGACAGAGTCTATGGCTACACCTTC. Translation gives CASSLDRDRVYGYTF.

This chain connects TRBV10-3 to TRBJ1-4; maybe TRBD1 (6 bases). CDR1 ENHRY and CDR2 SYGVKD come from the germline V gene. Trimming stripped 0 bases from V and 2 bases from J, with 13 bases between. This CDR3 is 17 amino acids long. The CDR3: CAISESWGLGTNEKLFF. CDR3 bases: TGTGCCATCAGTGAGTCTTGGGGGCTTGGGACTAATGAAAAACTGTTTTTT.